The next 24 T cell receptor beta chains were all read from a single sample in a study of blood T cell repertoires in COVID-19. This table comes from immunoSEQ multiplex PCR, and its TCRdb copy is limited to in-frame clones, with some not included. Here the sample spans about 480,000 clones, roughly 90% being singletons. Material for sequencing was PBMCs or T cells enriched from blood (not recorded which). Receptor source: a woman aged 40-49 years who had recovered from COVID-19.

The gene calls are TRBV7-9 and TRBJ1-2, with TRBD1 matching over 8 bases. The germline V gene encodes CDR1 SEHNR and CDR2 FQNEAQ (reference sequence). The CDR3 length is 16 residues. V was pared by 3 bases and J by 4 bases, with 10 bases of the junction left unmatched. CDR3 DNA: TGTGCCAGCAGCTTGTACGCCGGGACAGGTCGCTATGGCTACACCTTC. It specifies CASSLYAGTGRYGYTF.

The chain uses TRBV3-1 (or the pseudogene TRBV3-2) and TRBJ1-2; D is uncertain. Per germline, CDR1 LGHDT and CDR2 YNNKEL (reference sequence). The CDR3 loop spans 12 amino acids. V lost 1 base and J 4 bases, leaving 4 bases between the germline ends. CDR3 DNA sequence: TGTGCCAGCAGCCAAGGTATCTATGGCTACACCTTC. Translating it yields CASSQGIYGYTF.

This chain connects TRBV27 to TRBJ1-6; D might be TRBD1 (5 bases). V was pared by 5 bases and J by 0 bases, with 11 bases between. Germline lookup yields CDR1 MNHEY and CDR2 SMNVEV (reference sequence). This CDR3 has 16 residues. This CDR3 is CASSTTASSYNSPLHF. Written as DNA, the CDR3 is TGTGCCAGCAGTACGACAGCGAGCTCCTATAATTCACCCCTCCACTTT.

V and J are TRBV7-9 and TRBJ1-1; 7 nucleotides line up with TRBD1. The germline CDR1 and CDR2 sequences are SEHNR and FQNEAQ (reference sequence). The CDR3 spans 15 residues. The V segment lost 0 bases and the J segment 8 bases; nucleotides outside the gene matches: 9. This chain's CDR3 is CASSLAHKGTAEAFF. The CDR3 region has the DNA TGTGCCAGCAGCTTAGCCCATAAGGGGACAGCCGAAGCTTTCTTT.

This chain links TRBV11-3 with TRBJ2-7; D is ambiguous. Germline CDR1 reads SGHNT; CDR2 reads YENEEA. Trimming removed 2 bases at V and 9 bases at J, with 17 bases between. CDR3 length equals 14 residues. The CDR3 coding sequence is TGTGCCAGCAGCTTATCTAAGCCGTCCACGGGGCAGTACTTC. Residues: CASSLSKPSTGQYF.

The chain uses TRBV3-1 (or the pseudogene TRBV3-2) and TRBJ2-3; TRBD2 aligns across 9 bases. Germline-derived CDR1 and CDR2 are LGHDT and YNNKEL (reference sequence). With V trimmed by 8 bases and J by 4 bases, 10 bases remained unmatched. The CDR3 loop spans 15 amino acids. The CDR3 coding sequence is TGTGCCAGCCGTTCGACTAGCGGCGGGTCAGATACGCAGTATTTT. Its translation is CASRSTSGGSDTQYF.

This chain uses TRBV18 with TRBJ2-7; tentative D call: TRBD1 (6 bases). Germline values: CDR1 KGHSH, CDR2 LQKENI. V lost 2 bases, J lost 2 bases, and 16 bases lay in between. The CDR3 loop spans 16 amino acids. CDR3 nucleotide sequence: TGTGCCAGCTCACCAAAGGGTATAACAGGGACCTACGAGCAGTACTTC. This codes for CASSPKGITGTYEQYF.

The chain uses TRBV25-1 and TRBJ2-7; 7 bases fit TRBD1. This CDR3 is built from 15 residues. The germline V gene encodes CDR1 MGHDK and CDR2 SYGVNS. J was trimmed by 0 bases and V by 5 bases; bases with no gene match: 7. CDR3 loop: CASSYYRDSSYEQYF. The CDR3, as DNA: TGTGCCAGCAGTTATTACCGGGACAGCTCCTACGAGCAGTACTTC.

This chain joins TRBV19 and TRBJ1-1, with 10 bases identical to TRBD1. The CDR3 is 14 amino acids. The germline V gene encodes CDR1 LNHDA and CDR2 SQIVND (reference sequence). With V trimmed by 6 bases and J by 4 bases, 5 bases remained unmatched. This CDR3 is CASSTRTGGTEAFF. The CDR3 region has the DNA TGTGCCAGTAGCACTCGGACAGGGGGCACTGAAGCTTTCTTT.

The gene calls are TRBV7-2 and TRBJ1-2; maybe TRBD1 (5 bases). V lost 7 bases and J 0 bases, leaving 12 bases between the germline ends. Germline loops: CDR1 SGHTA, CDR2 FQGNSA. The CDR3 sequence is 14 residues long. Here the CDR3 DNA reads TGTGCCAGCATCCACAGGCAAGCTAACTATGGCTACACCTTC. This sequence encodes CASIHRQANYGYTF. The full variable domain, rest sourced from reference TRBV7-2 and TRBJ1-2, is GAGVSQSPSNKVTEKGKDVELRCDPISGHTALYWYRQSLGQGLEFLIYFQGNSAPDKSGLPSDRFSAERTGGSVSTLTIQRTQQEDSAVYLCASIHRQANYGYTFGSGTRLTVV.

The CDR3 loop is CASRRGTGSTNTGELFF. Written as DNA, the CDR3 is TGTGCCAGCAGGCGAGGGACAGGCAGCACGAACACCGGGGAGCTGTTTTTT. The J gene is TRBJ2-2, the V gene TRBV6-6, with 8 bases fitting TRBD1. Germline trimming cut 6 bases from V and 0 bases from J; bases unmatched to any gene: 9. CDR1 and CDR2 (germline): MNHNY, SVGAGI (reference sequence). The CDR3 sequence is 17 residues long.

The chain is built from TRBV28 and TRBJ2-7, with a tentative D call TRBD1 (6 bases). This CDR3 contains 14 residues. V was clipped by 6 bases and J by 8 bases, with 20 bases between them. Per germline, CDR1 MDHEN and CDR2 SYDVKM. CDR3 residues: CASRPQGWSGQQYF. CDR3 nucleotides: TGTGCCAGCAGACCACAGGGTTGGAGCGGCCAGCAGTACTTC.

This clone was seen just once. This chain connects TRBV9 to TRBJ2-4, with 9 bases lining up with TRBD1. This CDR3 has 16 amino acids. The ends lost 2 bases at V and 1 base at J; junction bases unmatched: 4. CDR1 and CDR2 from the germline V gene are SGDLS and YYNGEE. The CDR3 is CASSVGGTGAKNIQYF. CDR3 sequence (DNA): TGTGCCAGCAGCGTCGGCGGGACAGGGGCCAAAAACATTCAGTACTTC. The whole variable domain, remainder taken from reference TRBV9 and TRBJ2-4, is DSGVTQTPKHLITATGQRVTLRCSPRSGDLSVYWYQQSLDQGLQFLIQYYNGEERAKGNILERFSAQQFPDLHSELNLSSLELGDSALYFCASSVGGTGAKNIQYFGAGTRLSVL.

The rearrangement uses TRBV19 and TRBJ1-5; weak D call: TRBD1 (5 bases). V was cut by 3 bases and J by 6 bases, with 12 bases left in between. CDR3 size: 14 residues. In germline, CDR1 is LNHDA, CDR2 SQIVND (reference sequence). The CDR3 nucleotides are TGTGCCAGTAGTATTTCGGGGGAGGCTCAGCCCCAGCATTTT. Its protein is CASSISGEAQPQHF.

The chain is built from TRBV6-5 and TRBJ1-1; tentatively, D is TRBD1 (6 bases). The germline gives CDR1 MNHEY, CDR2 SVGAGI. The CDR3 runs 14 residues. V lost 8 bases and J 5 bases, leaving 18 bases between the germline ends. In nucleotides, the CDR3 is TGTGCCAGCGGGGTCAACAGGGCGCCAACTGAAGCTTTCTTT. Translated, it gives CASGVNRAPTEAFF.

V usage is TRBV6-5 and J usage is TRBJ1-1; a possible D gene is TRBD1 (5 bases). The CDR3 is 14 amino acids. Per the germline V gene, CDR1 is MNHEY and CDR2 is SVGAGI. V dropped 6 bases and J dropped 1 base, with 12 bases sitting between them. The CDR3 protein is CASRGMTANTEAFF. DNA of the CDR3: TGTGCCAGCAGAGGGATGACAGCGAACACTGAAGCTTTCTTT.

The chain carries TRBV7-2 and TRBJ2-7, with TRBD2 matching 10 bases. Germline V lookup: CDR1 SGHTA, CDR2 FQGNSA. V was clipped by 1 base and J by 11 bases; unmatched bases: 5. CDR3 size: 13 residues. The CDR3 DNA reads TGTGCCAGCAGCTTAGGGGGACTAGCGAGTGAGTACTTC. Translated: CASSLGGLASEYF.

This chain connects TRBV11-2 to TRBJ2-7; D gene uncertain. The germline gives CDR1 SGHAT, CDR2 FQNNGV. V lost 0 bases and J 4 bases, leaving 16 bases between the germline ends. CDR3 length: 16 residues. This CDR3 is CASSLDNDSPNYEQYF. In DNA, the CDR3 is TGTGCCAGCAGCTTAGATAACGACTCCCCCAATTACGAGCAGTACTTC.

The genes are TRBV7-2 and TRBJ1-6; no clear D gene. CDR1 and CDR2 from the germline V gene are SGHTA and FQGNSA. V shed 1 base and J shed 13 bases, with 20 bases lying between them. The CDR3 consists of 16 residues. The CDR3 DNA reads as TGTGCCAGCAGCTTAGAATTTTACAGCCGATCACGGCCCCTCCACTTT. Its translation is CASSLEFYSRSRPLHF.

This clone was seen only once. V is TRBV9 and J is TRBJ2-5; perhaps TRBD2 as D (7 bases). Germline V gives CDR1 SGDLS, CDR2 YYNGEE. Trimming pared 4 bases from V and 5 bases from J, leaving 15 bases between. The CDR3 covers 14 residues. CDR3 sequence reads: CASSLGGGPETQYF. The CDR3 DNA sequence: TGTGCCAGCAGCCTAGGGGGGGGACCGGAGACCCAGTACTTC.

This chain connects TRBV11-3 to TRBJ2-2, with 9 bases fitting TRBD2. V shed 3 bases, J shed 2 bases, and the junction held 4 bases outside the gene matches. CDR3 length: 16 amino acids. Germline V gene sequence: CDR1 SGHNT, CDR2 YENEEA. This chain's CDR3 is CASSFRGLANTGELFF. In DNA, the CDR3 is TGTGCCAGCAGCTTCCGGGGACTAGCAAACACCGGGGAGCTGTTTTTT.

Concerning this clone itself: The same CDR3 also results from other DNA sequences found in this sample. The CDR3 region is CASSQDPRNTEAFF. In DNA form, the CDR3 reads TGCGCCAGCAGCCAAGACCCCAGGAACACTGAAGCTTTCTTT. The chain joins TRBV4-3 to TRBJ1-1; D remains ambiguous. The CDR3 totals 14 residues. Trimming pared 0 bases from V and 1 base from J, leaving 6 bases between. Germline V gene lookup returns CDR1 LGHNA and CDR2 YSLEER.

A single count supports this clone. V usage is TRBV7-9 and J usage is TRBJ1-1, with D uncertain. V was pared by 3 bases and J by 4 bases, with 6 bases between. This CDR3 spans 12 amino acids. Germline V gene data show CDR1 as SEHNR and CDR2 as FQNEAQ (reference sequence). The CDR3 DNA sequence: TGTGCCAGCAGCTTCAATCCCACTGAAGCTTTCTTT. This gives the protein CASSFNPTEAFF.

The V call is TRBV7-8, the J call TRBJ2-7, with 10 positions matching TRBD1. CDR3 length: 18 residues. CDR1 is SGHVS and CDR2 is FQNEAQ in the germline V gene. The junction had 14 bases not matched to a gene; V was cut back by 1 base and J by 5 bases. CDR3 in amino acids: CASSLGLGTGALVDEQYF. Written as DNA, the CDR3 is TGTGCCAGCAGCTTAGGTTTAGGGACAGGGGCGCTCGTGGACGAGCAGTACTTC.